The source of this TCR beta chain is a study of blood T cell repertoires in COVID-19. Study details: The United States, Italy and Spain were the sources of the acute and convalescent COVID-19 samples. PBMCs, B-cell-depleted T cells, or T cells provided the cDNA or gDNA that made up the material.

Authors' processing steps: Amplifying reference gene primers gave estimates of nucleated cell counts. Assay: immunoSEQ multiplex PCR; the TCRdb copy retains only in-frame clones and omits some. That table is the source of V, J and clone size, and D and trimming were worked out from the DNA. The repertoire holds over 250,000 clones, with approximately 83% as singletons. The sample was peripheral blood. This TCR derives from a woman between 65 and 79 years old with acute or convalescent COVID-19.

The CDR3 DNA reads as TGTGCCAGTAGTAATCAGGGACAGGGGGCCGGGGAGCTGTTTTTT. This gives the protein CASSNQGQGAGELFF. The V and J genes are TRBV19 and TRBJ2-2; TRBD1 aligns across 11 bases. This CDR3 has 15 amino acids. The germline CDR1 and CDR2 sequences are LNHDA and SQIVND (reference sequence). Trimming took 4 bases from V and 6 from J; bases not matched to a gene: 4.